The 26 T cell receptor beta chains given below trace back to one sample, sequenced in a study of technical replicates of blood from several donors (dated by TCRdb to between 2016 and 2019). The protocol used for the library was the immunoSEQ multiplex PCR assay. TCRdb took this table from immuneACCESS and kept in-frame rearrangements with V and J called. Such tables lack part of the clones; where checked against another copy, unresolved V genes explain under half of the gap, and the rest is unexplained. The sample table lists 70,000 to 95,000 clones, about 97% of them with a count of one. Under 0.3% of the sample rests with the top ten. Source material: T cells isolated from PBMCs. These receptors were collected from a human donor in good health.

V and J are TRBV7-9 and TRBJ1-2; tentative D call: TRBD1 (5 bases). Germline-derived CDR1 and CDR2 are SEHNR and FQNEAQ (reference sequence). The CDR3 contains 13 residues. V lost 7 bases to trimming and J lost 1 base, with 10 bases between them. For the CDR3, the DNA is TGTGCCAGCAATTCAGGGAATAACTATGGCTACACCTTC. This sequence encodes CASNSGNNYGYTF. The whole variable domain, remainder taken from reference TRBV7-9 and TRBJ1-2, is DTGVSQNPRHKITKRGQNVTFRCDPISEHNRLYWYRQTLGQGPEFLTYFQNEAQLEKSRLLSDRFSAERPKGSFSTLEIQRTEQGDSAMYLCASNSGNNYGYTFGSGTRLTVV.

The CDR3 loop is CASSQGQGGTEAFF. The CDR3 nucleotides read TGCGCCAGCAGCCAAGGGCAGGGAGGCACTGAAGCTTTCTTT. The rearrangement uses TRBV4-1 and TRBJ1-1; D is perhaps TRBD1 (5 bases). The CDR3 totals 14 residues. Germline loops: CDR1 MGHRA, CDR2 YSYEKL. Trimming pared 1 base from V and 4 bases from J, leaving 10 bases between.

The V and J genes are TRBV5-1 and TRBJ1-1; 8 nucleotides align to TRBD1. Germline V gives CDR1 SGHRS, CDR2 YFSETQ. Trimming removed 5 bases from V and 5 bases from J; junction bases left unmatched: 2. The CDR3 runs to 12 residues. CDR3 loop: CASRQGGTEAFF. CDR3 sequence (DNA): TGCGCCAGCAGACAGGGGGGAACTGAAGCTTTCTTT.

This rearrangement joins TRBV9 to TRBJ2-7; 8 bases are shared with TRBD2. The J segment lost 5 bases and the V segment lost 0 bases, leaving 4 bases of the junction unmatched. CDR1 SGDLS and CDR2 YYNGEE come from the germline V gene. The CDR3 is made up of 14 amino acids. CDR3: CASSVAGGGDEQYF. In nucleotides, the CDR3 is TGTGCCAGCAGCGTAGCGGGAGGGGGAGACGAGCAGTACTTC.

The rearrangement joins TRBV4-2 to TRBJ2-6; D is uncertain. The CDR3 consists of 14 residues. Per germline, CDR1 LGHNA and CDR2 YNFKEQ. Trimming took 7 bases from V and 3 from J, leaving 10 bases between them. The CDR3: CASTQSDGANVLTF. DNA of the CDR3: TGTGCCAGCACCCAGTCAGATGGGGCCAACGTCCTGACTTTC.

The chain is built from TRBV6-1 and TRBJ1-1, with 7 bases aligning to TRBD1. The germline CDR1 and CDR2 sequences are MNHNS and SASEGT. Germline trimming cut 7 bases from V and 0 bases from J; bases unmatched to any gene: 2. The CDR3 contains 13 residues. This chain's CDR3 is CASKGALNTEAFF. The CDR3 DNA follows: TGTGCCAGCAAGGGGGCCCTGAACACTGAAGCTTTCTTT.

The chain links TRBV4-1 to TRBJ1-1; 10 nucleotides agree with TRBD1. The junction had 2 bases not matched to a gene; V was cut back by 3 bases and J by 4 bases. Germline lookup yields CDR1 MGHRA and CDR2 YSYEKL. The CDR3 is 14 amino acids. The CDR3 loop is CASSQGQGTTEAFF. CDR3 nucleotides: TGCGCCAGCAGCCAGGGACAGGGGACCACTGAAGCTTTCTTT.

The gene calls are TRBV5-8 and TRBJ1-3, with D hard to call. V was shortened by 7 bases and J by 5 bases, with 7 bases between the two germline ends. Per germline, CDR1 SGHTS and CDR2 YDEGEE. The CDR3 sequence is 11 residues long. The CDR3 DNA sequence: TGTGCCAGCGGCCCCCGAAACACCATATATTTT. Translated, it gives CASGPRNTIYF.

This clone was seen once. The V gene is TRBV27, the J gene TRBJ2-7; perhaps TRBD2 as D (6 bases). The germline gives CDR1 MNHEY, CDR2 SMNVEV (reference sequence). Between the trimmed V and J ends, which lost 5 bases and 6 bases, there was a span of 14 bases. This CDR3 is 13 amino acids long. The CDR3 here is CASSPQRVGEQYF. CDR3 sequence (DNA): TGTGCCAGCAGTCCCCAGCGGGTCGGCGAGCAGTACTTC.

This rearrangement joins TRBV27 to TRBJ1-5; 9 bases agree with TRBD1. The CDR3 runs 12 residues. J gave up 11 bases and V 9 bases, and 8 bases lay outside the gene matches. Germline CDR1 MNHEY, CDR2 SMNVEV (reference sequence). CDR3 sequence reads: CASGQGSWSQHF. The CDR3 DNA reads TGTGCCAGTGGACAGGGGTCTTGGTCCCAGCATTTT.

The genes are TRBV4-1 and TRBJ1-4; 8 bases agree with TRBD1. The germline CDR1 and CDR2 sequences are MGHRA and YSYEKL. Germline trimming cut 4 bases from V and 8 bases from J; bases unmatched to any gene: 6. The CDR3 length is 14 residues. The CDR3 sequence: CASSLGQGGEKLFF. DNA for the CDR3: TGCGCCAGCAGCCTAGGACAGGGCGGGGAAAAACTGTTTTTT.

Judged by abundance, this clone is medium-sized. V and J are TRBV5-4 and TRBJ1-1; D not resolved. Between the trimmed V and J ends, which lost 2 bases and 5 bases, there was a span of 10 bases. Germline CDR1 reads SGHNT; CDR2 reads YYREEE (reference sequence). The CDR3 spans 13 residues. DNA for the CDR3: TGTGCCAGCAGCTTAGAAGGAGGGACTGAAGCTTTCTTT. It encodes CASSLEGGTEAFF. Based on the CDR3 plus reference TRBV5-4 and TRBJ1-1, the full variable domain is ETGVTQSPTHLIKTRGQQVTLRCSSQSGHNTVSWYQQALGQGPQFIFQYYREEENGRGNFPPRFSGLQFPNYSSELNVNALELDDSALYLCASSLEGGTEAFFGQGTRLTVV.

The chain joins TRBV5-1 to TRBJ1-3, with D perhaps matching TRBD1 (5 bases). CDR3 size: 14 residues. The germline CDR1 and CDR2 sequences are SGHRS and YFSETQ. Trimming left V 0 bases short and J 2 bases short, with 6 bases between. The CDR3 bases are TGCGCCAGCAGCTTGGTAGGGGCTGGAAACACCATATATTTT. Translated, it gives CASSLVGAGNTIYF. Based on the CDR3 plus reference TRBV5-1 and TRBJ1-3, the full variable domain is KAGVTQTPRYLIKTRGQQVTLSCSPISGHRSVSWYQQTPGQGLQFLFEYFSETQRNKGNFPGRFSGRQFSNSRSEMNVSTLELGDSALYLCASSLVGAGNTIYFGEGSWLTVV.

The chain couples TRBV5-1 to TRBJ1-1; TRBD1 agrees at 7 bases. Germline trimming cut 2 bases from V and 6 bases from J; bases unmatched to any gene: 13. The CDR3 covers 16 residues. The V gene's germline CDR1 is SGHRS and CDR2 YFSETQ. The CDR3 is CASSLRVADRDAEAFF. CDR3 bases: TGCGCCAGCAGCTTAAGAGTAGCCGACAGGGACGCTGAAGCTTTCTTT. Using reference TRBV5-1 and TRBJ1-1 for the parts outside the CDR3, the full variable domain is KAGVTQTPRYLIKTRGQQVTLSCSPISGHRSVSWYQQTPGQGLQFLFEYFSETQRNKGNFPGRFSGRQFSNSRSEMNVSTLELGDSALYLCASSLRVADRDAEAFFGQGTRLTVV.

CDR3 amino acids: CASSFGTAYGYTF. DNA of the CDR3: TGTGCCAGCAGCTTCGGGACAGCCTATGGCTACACCTTC. J is TRBJ1-2 and V is TRBV11-2; 7 nucleotides agree with TRBD1. CDR1 and CDR2 (germline): SGHAT, FQNNGV. Unmatched junction bases numbered 2, after V lost 3 bases and J lost 4 bases. The CDR3 is made up of 13 amino acids.

This sequence joins TRBV7-2 and TRBJ2-3; 14 nucleotides align to TRBD2. The germline CDR1 and CDR2 sequences are SGHTA and FQGNSA. Losses at the gene ends were 5 bases for V and 4 bases for J; bases not matched to a gene: 8. This CDR3 comprises 17 residues. The CDR3 here is CASSRGLAGVISDTQYF. DNA of the CDR3: TGTGCCAGCAGCAGGGGACTAGCGGGAGTGATATCAGATACGCAGTATTTT.

The gene calls are TRBV5-6 and TRBJ1-1; a weak D match, TRBD1 (6 bases). Between the trimmed V and J ends, which lost 2 bases and 8 bases, there was a span of 7 bases. Germline V gene lookup returns CDR1 SGHDT and CDR2 YYEEEE. This CDR3 spans 11 amino acids. The CDR3 nucleotides read TGTGCCAGCAGCTTAGGACAGGAAGCTTTCTTT. Protein sequence: CASSLGQEAFF.

The chain uses TRBV28 and TRBJ2-3; D remains ambiguous. V was trimmed by 7 bases and J by 2 bases, leaving 16 bases between them. Germline CDR1 is MDHEN and CDR2 is SYDVKM. The CDR3 sequence is 15 residues long. CDR3 sequence reads: CASKWRSLNTDTQYF. CDR3 DNA: TGTGCCAGCAAGTGGCGGAGCCTTAACACAGATACGCAGTATTTT. Drawing the rest from reference TRBV28 and TRBJ2-3, the complete variable domain is DVKVTQSSRYLVKRTGEKVFLECVQDMDHENMFWYRQDPGLGLRLIYFSYDVKMKEKGDIPEGYSVSREKKERFSLILESASTNQTSMYLCASKWRSLNTDTQYFGPGTRLTVL.

The genes are TRBV11-2 and TRBJ2-5; TRBD2 matches at 9 bases. Germline CDR1 reads SGHAT; CDR2 reads FQNNGV. V was pared by 5 bases and J by 5 bases, with 6 bases of the junction left unmatched. CDR3 length equals 14 residues. CDR3 nucleotide sequence: TGTGCCAGCAGCATCAGCGGGAGGACGGAGACCCAGTACTTC. Protein: CASSISGRTETQYF. The whole variable domain, filled in from reference TRBV11-2 and TRBJ2-5, reads EAGVAQSPRYKIIEKRQSVAFWCNPISGHATLYWYQQILGQGPKLLIQFQNNGVVDDSQLPKDRFSAERLKGVDSTLKIQPAKLEDSAVYLCASSISGRTETQYFGPGTRLLVL.

CDR3 residues: CASSFETNYEQYF. CDR3 DNA: TGTGCCAGCAGCTTTGAGACTAACTACGAGCAGTACTTC. The J gene is TRBJ2-7, the V gene TRBV5-6, with a possible D match to TRBD2 (5 bases). The germline gives CDR1 SGHDT, CDR2 YYEEEE. V dropped 2 bases and J dropped 3 bases, with 9 bases sitting between them. The CDR3 covers 13 residues.

J is TRBJ2-7 and V is TRBV9; 7 bases map to TRBD2. This CDR3 region has 14 residues. CDR1 and CDR2 from the germline V gene are SGDLS and YYNGEE. Germline trimming cut 4 bases from V and 0 bases from J; bases unmatched to any gene: 4. DNA for the CDR3: TGTGCCAGCAGCCTAAGCGGGGACTCCTACGAGCAGTACTTC. Its translation is CASSLSGDSYEQYF. Supplemented by reference TRBV9 and TRBJ2-7, the full variable domain reads DSGVTQTPKHLITATGQRVTLRCSPRSGDLSVYWYQQSLDQGLQFLIQYYNGEERAKGNILERFSAQQFPDLHSELNLSSLELGDSALYFCASSLSGDSYEQYFGPGTRLTVT.

This clone appeared a single time. The J gene is TRBJ2-7, the V gene TRBV9; a possible D gene is TRBD1 (5 bases). Looked up from germline, CDR1 is SGDLS and CDR2 is YYNGEE. V dropped 2 bases and J dropped 2 bases, with 8 bases sitting between them. The CDR3 sequence is 13 residues long. CDR3 sequence reads: CASSVDIAYEQYF. The CDR3, as DNA: TGTGCCAGCAGCGTGGACATAGCCTACGAGCAGTACTTC.

The chain links TRBV9 to TRBJ1-2; TRBD1 matches 11 bases. Trimming at V came to 0 bases and at J to 4 bases, leaving 2 bases not matched to a gene. Germline CDR1 reads SGDLS; CDR2 reads YYNGEE. The CDR3 covers 15 residues. CDR3 loop: CASSVGGQGAYGYTF. CDR3 sequence (DNA): TGTGCCAGCAGCGTAGGCGGACAGGGGGCCTATGGCTACACCTTC.

The chain employs TRBV12-5 and TRBJ1-1; the D is unclear. The CDR3 runs to 13 residues. The V gene lost 3 bases and the J gene lost 4 bases, with 9 bases spanning the gap. Germline CDR1 and CDR2: LGHNT and FRNRAP. The CDR3 DNA sequence: TGTGCTAGTGGTTTTAGCCGGAGCACTGAAGCTTTCTTT. This gives the protein CASGFSRSTEAFF. Full variable domain (remainder filled in from reference TRBV12-5 and TRBJ1-1): DARVTQTPRHKVTEMGQEVTMRCQPILGHNTVFWYRQTMMQGLELLAYFRNRAPLDDSGMPKDRFSAEMPDATLATLKIQPSEPRDSAVYFCASGFSRSTEAFFGQGTRLTVV.

This chain links TRBV5-4 with TRBJ1-2, with 10 bases identical to TRBD1. Germline lookup yields CDR1 SGHNT and CDR2 YYREEE (reference sequence). CDR3 length: 20 residues. J gave up 4 bases and V 4 bases, and 22 bases lay outside the gene matches. The CDR3 spells CASSPNLVRDRGGPPYGYTF. CDR3 coding DNA: TGTGCCAGCAGCCCAAACTTAGTCCGGGACAGGGGTGGCCCACCCTATGGCTACACCTTC.

The chain joins TRBV11-3 to TRBJ2-5; the D gene is possibly TRBD2 (5 bases). The germline V gene has CDR1 SGHNT and CDR2 YENEEA. The CDR3 is 14 residues long. Trimming stripped 6 bases from V and 4 bases from J, with 15 bases between. CDR3 region: CASRSRGGRETQYF. In DNA form, the CDR3 reads TGTGCCAGCAGGTCACGCGGAGGCAGAGAGACCCAGTACTTC.